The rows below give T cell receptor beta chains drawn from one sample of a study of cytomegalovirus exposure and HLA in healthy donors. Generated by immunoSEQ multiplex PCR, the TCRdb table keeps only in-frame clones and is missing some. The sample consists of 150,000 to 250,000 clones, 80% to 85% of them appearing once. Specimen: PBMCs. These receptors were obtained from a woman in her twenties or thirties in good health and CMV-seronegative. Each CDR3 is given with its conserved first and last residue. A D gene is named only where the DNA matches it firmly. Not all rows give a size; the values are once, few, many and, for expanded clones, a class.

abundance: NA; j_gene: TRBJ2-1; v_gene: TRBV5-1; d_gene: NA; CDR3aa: CASSLAKDGGYNEQFF; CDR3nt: TGCGCCAGCAGCTTGGCCAAGGACGGAGGCTACAATGAGCAGTTCTTC
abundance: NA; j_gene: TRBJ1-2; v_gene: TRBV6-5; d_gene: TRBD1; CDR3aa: CASRWDSNYGYTF; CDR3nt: TGTGCCAGCAGATGGGACAGTAACTATGGCTACACCTTC
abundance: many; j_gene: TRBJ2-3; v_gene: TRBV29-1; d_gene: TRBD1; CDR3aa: CSVPGQGTDTQYF; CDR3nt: TGCAGCGTTCCGGGACAGGGTACAGATACGCAGTATTTT
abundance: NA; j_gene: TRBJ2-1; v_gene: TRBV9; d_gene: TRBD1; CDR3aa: CASSVDGQGVGEQFF; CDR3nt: TGTGCCAGCAGCGTAGACGGACAGGGGGTAGGTGAGCAGTTCTTC
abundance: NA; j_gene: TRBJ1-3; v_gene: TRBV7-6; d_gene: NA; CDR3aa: CASSSEEGDTIYF; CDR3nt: TGTGCCAGCAGCTCCGAGGAGGGAGACACCATATATTTT
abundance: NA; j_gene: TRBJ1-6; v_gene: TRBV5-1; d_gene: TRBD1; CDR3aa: CASTRTAAGTGDSPLHF; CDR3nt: TGCGCCAGCACAAGAACCGCCGCCGGGACAGGGGATTCACCCCTCCACTTT
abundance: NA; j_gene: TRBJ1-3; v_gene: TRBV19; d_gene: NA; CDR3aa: CATASGLPRNTIYF; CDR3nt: TGTGCCACCGCTTCGGGGTTACCGAGAAACACCATATATTTT
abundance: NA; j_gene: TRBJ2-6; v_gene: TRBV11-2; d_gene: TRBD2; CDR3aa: CASSLVLTSGISGANVLTF; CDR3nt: TGTGCCAGCAGCTTAGTACTTACTAGCGGAATCTCTGGGGCCAACGTCCTGACTTTC
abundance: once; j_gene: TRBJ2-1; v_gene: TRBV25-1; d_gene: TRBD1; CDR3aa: CASSLKDRDQFF; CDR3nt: TGTGCCAGCAGTCTAAAGGACAGGGACCAGTTCTTC
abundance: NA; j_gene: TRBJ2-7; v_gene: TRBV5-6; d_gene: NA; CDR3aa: CASSLAGPLEQYF; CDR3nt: TGTGCCAGCAGCTTGGCCGGTCCTCTCGAGCAGTACTTC
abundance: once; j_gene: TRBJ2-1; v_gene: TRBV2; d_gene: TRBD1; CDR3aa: CASRDTGGFYNEQFF; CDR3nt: TGTGCCAGCAGGGATACAGGGGGCTTCTACAATGAGCAGTTCTTC
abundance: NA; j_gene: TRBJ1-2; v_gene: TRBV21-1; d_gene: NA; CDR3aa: CASSKTTLGHTNYGYTF; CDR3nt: TGTGCCAGCAGCAAAACGACCCTTGGACATACGAACTATGGCTACACCTTC
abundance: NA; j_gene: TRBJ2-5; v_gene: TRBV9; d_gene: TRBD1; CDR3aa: CASSPGTGGLQETQYF; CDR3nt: TGTGCCAGCAGCCCCGGGACAGGGGGGCTGCAAGAGACCCAGTACTTC
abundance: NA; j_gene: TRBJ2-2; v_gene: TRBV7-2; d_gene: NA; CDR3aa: CASSPGATNTGELFF; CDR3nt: TGTGCCAGCAGCCCTGGGGCCACGAACACCGGGGAGCTGTTTTTT
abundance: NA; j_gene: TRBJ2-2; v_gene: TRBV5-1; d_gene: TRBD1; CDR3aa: CASSIGTGGTGELFF; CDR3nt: TGCGCCAGCAGCATAGGGACAGGGGGCACCGGGGAGCTGTTTTTT
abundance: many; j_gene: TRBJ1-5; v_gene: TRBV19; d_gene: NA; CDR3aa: CASSIRGNQPQHF; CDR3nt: TGTGCCAGTAGTATAAGGGGGAATCAGCCCCAGCATTTT
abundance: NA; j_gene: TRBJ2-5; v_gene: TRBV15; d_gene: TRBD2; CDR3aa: CATSRLAGGNQETQYF; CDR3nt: TGTGCCACCAGCAGATTAGCGGGAGGGAACCAAGAGACCCAGTACTTC
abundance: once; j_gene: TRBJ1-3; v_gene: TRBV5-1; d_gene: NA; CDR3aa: CASSPGSFVYSGNTIYF; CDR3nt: TGCGCCAGCAGCCCGGGGTCTTTCGTCTACTCTGGAAACACCATATATTTT
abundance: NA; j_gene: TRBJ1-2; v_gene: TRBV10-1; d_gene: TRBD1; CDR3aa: CASSAEQGRGYTF; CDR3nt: TGCGCCAGCAGCGCCGAACAGGGGCGAGGCTACACCTTC
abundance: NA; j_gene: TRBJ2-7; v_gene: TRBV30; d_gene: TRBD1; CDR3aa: CAWTKGDRVYEQYF; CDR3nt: TGTGCCTGGACCAAAGGGGACAGGGTGTACGAGCAGTACTTC
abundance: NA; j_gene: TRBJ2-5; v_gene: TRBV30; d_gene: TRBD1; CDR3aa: CAWSVLGQGGETQYF; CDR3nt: TGTGCCTGGAGTGTACTCGGACAGGGTGGAGAGACCCAGTACTTC
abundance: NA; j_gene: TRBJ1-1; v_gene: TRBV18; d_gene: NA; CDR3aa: CASSPSPGKEAFF; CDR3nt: TGTGCCAGCTCACCATCGCCAGGGAAAGAAGCTTTCTTT
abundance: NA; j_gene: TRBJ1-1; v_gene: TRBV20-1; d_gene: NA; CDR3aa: CIGGLGTEAFF; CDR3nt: TGCATCGGGGGGTTGGGGACTGAAGCTTTCTTT
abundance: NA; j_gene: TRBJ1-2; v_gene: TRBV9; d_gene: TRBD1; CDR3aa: CASSVGQGFDYGYTF; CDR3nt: TGTGCCAGCAGCGTAGGACAGGGCTTTGACTATGGCTACACCTTC
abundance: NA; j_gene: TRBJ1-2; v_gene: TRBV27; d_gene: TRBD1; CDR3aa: CASSLLGQFYTF; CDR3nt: TGTGCCAGCAGTTTATTGGGACAGTTCTACACCTTC
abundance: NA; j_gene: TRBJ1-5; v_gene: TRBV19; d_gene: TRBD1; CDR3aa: CASSMGQRNQPQHF; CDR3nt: TGTGCCAGTAGTATGGGACAGCGCAATCAGCCCCAGCATTTT
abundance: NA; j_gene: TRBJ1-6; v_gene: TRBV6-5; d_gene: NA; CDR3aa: CASSYSRGNSPLHF; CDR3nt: TGTGCCAGCAGTTACTCAAGGGGAAATTCACCCCTCCACTTT
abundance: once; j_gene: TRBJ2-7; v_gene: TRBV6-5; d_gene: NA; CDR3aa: CASSPPLGEQYF; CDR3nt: TGTGCCAGCAGTCCGCCACTAGGCGAGCAGTACTTC
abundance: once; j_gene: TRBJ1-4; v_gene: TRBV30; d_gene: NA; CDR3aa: CAWSTPGPTNEKLFF; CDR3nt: TGTGCCTGGAGTACACCGGGTCCAACTAATGAAAAACTGTTTTTT
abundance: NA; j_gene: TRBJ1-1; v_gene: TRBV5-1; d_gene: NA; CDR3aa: CASTSPGGNTEAFF; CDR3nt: TGCGCCAGCACCTCCCCCGGGGGGAACACTGAAGCTTTCTTT
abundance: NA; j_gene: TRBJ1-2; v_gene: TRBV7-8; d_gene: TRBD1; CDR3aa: CASTPSPGQGSYGYTF; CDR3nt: TGTGCCAGCACCCCTTCTCCGGGACAGGGGTCCTATGGCTACACCTTC
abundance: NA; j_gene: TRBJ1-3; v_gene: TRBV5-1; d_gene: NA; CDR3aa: CASSLLGRDTIYF; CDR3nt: TGCGCCAGCAGCTTGTTAGGGCGGGACACCATATATTTT
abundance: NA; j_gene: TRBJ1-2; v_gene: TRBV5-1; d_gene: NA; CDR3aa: CASSLVLYRDGYTF; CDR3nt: TGCGCCAGCAGCTTGGTACTGTACCGAGATGGCTACACCTTC